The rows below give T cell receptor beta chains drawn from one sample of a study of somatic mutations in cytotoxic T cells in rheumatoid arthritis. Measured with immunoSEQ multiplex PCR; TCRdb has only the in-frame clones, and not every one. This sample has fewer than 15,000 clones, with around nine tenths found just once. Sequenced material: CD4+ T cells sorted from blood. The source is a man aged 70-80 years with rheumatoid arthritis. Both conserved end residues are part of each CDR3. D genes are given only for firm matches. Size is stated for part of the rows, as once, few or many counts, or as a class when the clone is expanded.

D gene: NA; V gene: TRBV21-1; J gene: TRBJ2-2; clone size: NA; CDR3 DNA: TGTGCCAGCCCCACCCCTGGGACAGGGGTCACCGGGGAGCTGTTTTTT; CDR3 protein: CASPTPGTGVTGELFF
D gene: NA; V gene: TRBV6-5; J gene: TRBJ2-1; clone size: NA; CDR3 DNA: TGTGCCAGCTGGTCGCAGACCTACAATGAGCAGTTCTTC; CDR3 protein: CASWSQTYNEQFF
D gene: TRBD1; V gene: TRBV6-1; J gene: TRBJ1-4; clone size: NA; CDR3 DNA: TGTGCCAGCAGTGCCCTAGGGGGCGCAGGGGAAAAACTGTTTTTT; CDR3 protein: CASSALGGAGEKLFF
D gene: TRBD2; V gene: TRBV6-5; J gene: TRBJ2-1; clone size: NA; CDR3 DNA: TGTGCCAGCAGTTACTCGTTTGGGGGGGATGAGCAGTTCTTC; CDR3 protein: CASSYSFGGDEQFF
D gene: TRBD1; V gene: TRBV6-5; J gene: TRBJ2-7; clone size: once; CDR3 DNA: TGTGCCAGCAGGGGACAGGGGGCCTACGAGCAGTACTTC; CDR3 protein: CASRGQGAYEQYF
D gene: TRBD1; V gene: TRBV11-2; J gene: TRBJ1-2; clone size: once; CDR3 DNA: TGTGCCAGCAGCTTAGTAAGGACAGGAGGGGGCTATGGCTACACCTTC; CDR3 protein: CASSLVRTGGGYGYTF
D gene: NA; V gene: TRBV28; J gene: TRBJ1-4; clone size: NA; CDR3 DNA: TGTGCCAGCAGTTTGGGGGGGCTCGGTACCGGTGAAAAACTGTTTTTT; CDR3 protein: CASSLGGLGTGEKLFF
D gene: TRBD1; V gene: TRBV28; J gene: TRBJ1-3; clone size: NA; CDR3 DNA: TGTGCCAGCAGTTTAGGAGGACAGGGCAACACCATATATTTT; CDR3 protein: CASSLGGQGNTIYF
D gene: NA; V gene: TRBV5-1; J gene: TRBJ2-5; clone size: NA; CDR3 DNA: TGCGCCAGCAGGGGAGGACAGGAAAAAGAGACCCAGTACTTC; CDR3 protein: CASRGGQEKETQYF
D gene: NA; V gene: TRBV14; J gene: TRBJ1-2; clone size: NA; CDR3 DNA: TGTGCCAGCAGCCAAGATCCAGACTATGGCTACACCTTC; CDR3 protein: CASSQDPDYGYTF
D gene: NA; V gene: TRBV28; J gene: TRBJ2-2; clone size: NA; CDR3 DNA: TGTGCCAGCAGTTTATCGTCGCCGGGACACCGGTCTACCGGGGAGCTGTTTTTT; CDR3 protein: CASSLSSPGHRSTGELFF
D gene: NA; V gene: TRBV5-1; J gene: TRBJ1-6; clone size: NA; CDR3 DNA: TGCGCCAGCAGCTTACAGGGCTTGAATTCACCCCTCCACTTT; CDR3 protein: CASSLQGLNSPLHF
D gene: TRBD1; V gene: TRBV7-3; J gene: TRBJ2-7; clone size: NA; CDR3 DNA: TGTGCCAGCAGCTCCGGGACAGCACCCTACGAGCAGTACTTC; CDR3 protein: CASSSGTAPYEQYF
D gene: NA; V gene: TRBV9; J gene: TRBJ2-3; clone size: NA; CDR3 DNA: TGTGCCAGCAGCGCCCGCGACCCGAGGGCAGATACGCAGTATTTT; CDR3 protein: CASSARDPRADTQYF
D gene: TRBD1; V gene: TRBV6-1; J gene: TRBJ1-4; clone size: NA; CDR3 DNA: TGTGCCAGCAGTCCCGAGACAGGGGGCGCTGAAAAACTGTTTTTT; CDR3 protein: CASSPETGGAEKLFF
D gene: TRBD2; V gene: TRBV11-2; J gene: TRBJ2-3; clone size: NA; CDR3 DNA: TGTGCCAGCAACCTTAGGGGGGCTAGCGGGGGCACAGATACGCAGTATTTT; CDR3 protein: CASNLRGASGGTDTQYF
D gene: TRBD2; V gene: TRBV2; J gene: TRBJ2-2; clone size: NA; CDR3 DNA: TGTGCCAGCAGTAAATCTAGCGGGAGGAACACCGGGGAGCTGTTTTTT; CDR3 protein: CASSKSSGRNTGELFF
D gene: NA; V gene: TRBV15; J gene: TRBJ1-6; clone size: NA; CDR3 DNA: TGTGCCACCAGCAGGGGGCAGGGAAGATCACCCCTCCACTTT; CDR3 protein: CATSRGQGRSPLHF
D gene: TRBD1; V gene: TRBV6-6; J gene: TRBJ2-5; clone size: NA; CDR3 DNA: TGTGCCAGCAGCCGAGACAGGGGGGAGACCCAGTACTTC; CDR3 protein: CASSRDRGETQYF
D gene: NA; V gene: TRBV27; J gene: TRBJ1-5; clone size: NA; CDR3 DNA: TGTGCCAGCAGTCTCCCCCGGGGGAATTTAAATCAGCCCCAGCATTTT; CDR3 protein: CASSLPRGNLNQPQHF
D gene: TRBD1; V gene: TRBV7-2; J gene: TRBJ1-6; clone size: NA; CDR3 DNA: TGTGCCAGCAGCCAACTACAGGGGCGATCATTGTCACCCCTCCACTTT; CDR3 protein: CASSQLQGRSLSPLHF
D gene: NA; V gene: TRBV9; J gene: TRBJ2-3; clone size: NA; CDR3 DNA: TGTGCCAGCAGCGTAAGGGGGGGCGAGGATACGCAGTATTTT; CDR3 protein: CASSVRGGEDTQYF
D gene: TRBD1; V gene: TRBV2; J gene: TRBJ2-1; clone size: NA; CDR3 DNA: TGTGCCAGCAGCGGTGGACAGGGCCGGCAGTTCTTC; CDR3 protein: CASSGGQGRQFF
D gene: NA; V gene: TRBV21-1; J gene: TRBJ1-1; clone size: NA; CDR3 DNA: TGTGCCAGCAGCAAAAAGCTGGACAGGGAAGCTTTCTTT; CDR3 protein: CASSKKLDREAFF
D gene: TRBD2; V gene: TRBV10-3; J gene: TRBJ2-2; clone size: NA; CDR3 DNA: TGTGCCATCAGTCGGACTAGCGGGGGGGCCGGGGAGCTGTTTTTT; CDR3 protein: CAISRTSGGAGELFF
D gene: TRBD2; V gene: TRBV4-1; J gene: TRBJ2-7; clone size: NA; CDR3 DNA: TGCGCCAGCAGCCTCCGGCGGGAGGGCCTTGCCGAGCAGTACTTC; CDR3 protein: CASSLRREGLAEQYF
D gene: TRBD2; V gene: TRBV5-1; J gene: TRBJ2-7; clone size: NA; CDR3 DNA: TGCGCCAGCAGCTTGGATACTAGCGGGTTCTACGAGCAGTACTTC; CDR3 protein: CASSLDTSGFYEQYF
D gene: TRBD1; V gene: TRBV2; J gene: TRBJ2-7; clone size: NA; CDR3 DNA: TGTGCCAGCAGACGGGACAGGGGCCACGAGCAGTACTTC; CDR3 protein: CASRRDRGHEQYF